These T cell receptor beta chains were read from a single sample in a study of beta chain features in type 1 diabetes. Using immunoSEQ multiplex PCR, the repertoire was profiled, and TCRdb retains in-frame clones only, with some absent. Among 200,000 to 250,000 clones, over 65% were seen once, and the ten largest hold around 0.057%. Sequencing was done on a sample of naive CD4+ T cells from blood. These receptors originate from a man aged 25-40 years in good health. The CDR3 runs from the conserved cysteine through the conserved F or W. Each record gives: J gene, V gene, D gene, clone size, CDR3 protein, CDR3 DNA. D genes are given only for firm matches. Clone sizes are given selectively: once, few, many, or a class where the clone is expanded.

TRBJ2-3 TRBV7-9 . . CASSRRLPSSHTDTQYF TGTGCCAGCAGCCGCAGACTCCCTTCGTCGCACACAGATACGCAGTATTTT
TRBJ2-3 TRBV9 . . CASSVSGSTDTQYF TGTGCCAGCAGCGTAAGCGGGAGCACAGATACGCAGTATTTT
TRBJ2-3 TRBV7-2 . . CASSSGGRSTDTQYF TGTGCCAGCAGCTCCGGGGGGCGGAGCACAGATACGCAGTATTTT
TRBJ2-3 TRBV27 . . CASSHSTDTQYF TGTGCCAGCAGTCATAGCACAGATACGCAGTATTTT
TRBJ2-7 TRBV29-1 TRBD1 . CSVARQGNEQYF TGCAGCGTTGCCCGACAGGGCAACGAGCAGTACTTC
TRBJ2-7 TRBV7-9 TRBD2 . CASTLFERENEQYF TGTGCCAGCACCCTGTTCGAGCGGGAAAACGAGCAGTACTTC
TRBJ2-3 TRBV7-6 . few CASSPVPTDTQYF TGTGCCAGCAGCCCTGTGCCGACAGATACGCAGTATTTT
TRBJ2-7 TRBV5-4 . . CASSLDSPGEQYF TGTGCCAGCAGCTTGGACAGCCCCGGCGAGCAGTACTTC
TRBJ2-3 TRBV7-2 . . CASSQRRRADTQYF TGTGCCAGCAGCCAGCGGCGCAGGGCAGATACGCAGTATTTT
TRBJ2-1 TRBV30 TRBD1 . CAWSQAQGYNEQFF TGTGCCTGGAGTCAAGCACAGGGGTACAATGAGCAGTTCTTC
TRBJ2-2 TRBV10-3 . few CAITGTNTGELFF TGTGCCATCACCGGGACAAACACCGGGGAGCTGTTTTTT
TRBJ2-1 TRBV30 . once CAWSRVNEQFF TGTGCCTGGAGTAGGGTCAATGAGCAGTTCTTC
TRBJ2-7 TRBV30 . . CAWGHEQYF TGTGCCTGGGGCCACGAGCAGTACTTC
TRBJ1-1 TRBV30 . . CAWSEGGYTEAFF TGTGCCTGGAGTGAGGGTGGCTACACTGAAGCTTTCTTT
TRBJ1-1 TRBV6-5 . few CASSLQAMNTEAFF TGTGCCAGCAGTTTGCAGGCGATGAACACTGAAGCTTTCTTT
TRBJ2-5 TRBV9 . . CASSLRSSEETQYF TGTGCCAGCAGCCTGCGGTCTAGCGAAGAGACCCAGTACTTC
TRBJ2-3 TRBV10-3 . . CAIRSSDIGTDTQYF TGTGCCATCAGGAGCTCGGACATTGGCACAGATACGCAGTATTTT
TRBJ2-6 TRBV18 . . CASSPNMGSGANVLTF TGTGCCAGCTCACCAAATATGGGTTCTGGGGCCAACGTCCTGACTTTC
TRBJ1-5 TRBV29-1 . few CSVVQGASQPQHF TGCAGCGTCGTACAGGGAGCGAGTCAGCCCCAGCATTTT
TRBJ2-1 TRBV30 TRBD2 . CAWSELAGRFNEQFF TGTGCCTGGAGTGAACTAGCGGGGAGATTCAATGAGCAGTTCTTC
TRBJ2-5 TRBV28 TRBD2 . CASSPPDSGRAETQYF TGTGCCAGCAGTCCGCCCGATAGCGGGAGGGCGGAGACCCAGTACTTC
TRBJ1-1 TRBV7-9 . . CASSLVPTGRLNTEAFF TGTGCCAGCAGCTTAGTTCCTACAGGGCGTCTGAACACTGAAGCTTTCTTT
TRBJ2-7 TRBV21-1 . . CASSNRALKYEQYF TGTGCCAGCAGCAACAGGGCTTTAAAGTACGAGCAGTACTTC
TRBJ2-1 TRBV23-1 . . CASSQPDYNEQFF TGCGCCAGCAGTCAACCCGACTACAATGAGCAGTTCTTC
TRBJ2-5 TRBV30 TRBD2 . CAWSVRGGLQETQYF TGTGCCTGGAGTGTGCGGGGGGGCCTTCAAGAGACCCAGTACTTC
TRBJ2-7 TRBV5-6 . . CASSLSPILSGEQYF TGTGCCAGCAGCTTGTCTCCGATCCTCTCGGGAGAGCAGTACTTC
TRBJ2-3 TRBV7-9 TRBD2 few CASSSGTSRFTDTQYF TGTGCCAGCAGCAGCGGGACTAGCCGCTTCACAGATACGCAGTATTTT
TRBJ2-1 TRBV5-1 . . CASSLETFSYNEQFF TGCGCCAGCAGCTTGGAAACTTTCTCCTACAATGAGCAGTTCTTC
TRBJ2-7 TRBV7-8 TRBD2 . CASSLGPLAGANEQYF TGTGCCAGCAGCTTAGGACCACTAGCGGGAGCAAATGAGCAGTACTTC
TRBJ2-2 TRBV9 TRBD1 . CASSTRTGGTTGELFF TGTGCCAGCAGCACGCGGACAGGGGGCACCACCGGGGAGCTGTTTTTT
TRBJ2-3 TRBV30 . . CAWTNKSGFTDTQYF TGTGCCTGGACTAATAAGTCGGGCTTTACAGATACGCAGTATTTT